These 21 T cell receptor beta chains were sequenced from one sample in a study of T cell repertoires in cytomegalovirus infection. Via MiXCR, TCRdb re-called the reads, giving one row per CDR3 protein. This sample has 150,000 to 200,000 distinct CDR3 sequences, with 8.5% to 10% found just once. Sample: PBMCs. These receptors were collected from a human donor in good health (CMV status not recorded). Some clones in this sample may be carry-over from other donors' samples.

This clonotype was detected only once. This chain uses TRBV15 with TRBJ2-2; D possibly corresponds to TRBD2 (6 bases). Germline-derived CDR1 and CDR2 are LNHNV and YYDKDF (reference sequence). The V end was cut by 3 bases, the J end by 0 bases, with 14 bases between. The CDR3 sequence is 17 residues long. CDR3 residues: CATSRTAGPANTGELFF. The CDR3 DNA reads TGTGCCACCAGCAGGACAGCGGGCCCCGCGAACACCGGGGAGCTGTTTTTT. The whole variable domain, remainder taken from reference TRBV15 and TRBJ2-2, is DAMVIQNPRYQVTQFGKPVTLSCSQTLNHNVMYWYQQKSSQAPKLLFHYYDKDFNNEADTPDNFQSRRPNTSFCFLDIRSPGLGDTAMYLCATSRTAGPANTGELFFGEGSRLTVL.

The sample holds many counts of this clonotype. The gene calls are TRBV14 and TRBJ2-3, with TRBD2 matching over 13 bases. The V segment lost 4 bases and the J segment 2 bases; nucleotides outside the gene matches: 3. Germline values: CDR1 SGHDN, CDR2 FVKESK. This CDR3 region has 16 residues. The chain's CDR3 is CASSPGLAGVTDTQYF. The CDR3 bases are TGTGCCAGCAGCCCAGGACTAGCGGGAGTCACAGATACGCAGTATTTT. The full variable domain, in which reference TRBV14 and TRBJ2-3 provide the parts outside the CDR3, is EAGVTQFPSHSVIEKGQTVTLRCDPISGHDNLYWYRRVMGKEIKFLLHFVKESKQDESGMPNNRFLAERTGGTYSTLKVQPAELEDSGVYFCASSPGLAGVTDTQYFGPGTRLTVL.

The chain carries TRBV28 and TRBJ1-2; possible D gene TRBD1, 5 bases. From germline, CDR1 is MDHEN and CDR2 SYDVKM. This CDR3 region has 15 residues. V lost 4 bases, J lost 7 bases, and 19 bases lay in between. The CDR3 is CASSSGTAGSIGYTF. The CDR3 DNA sequence: TGTGCCAGCAGTTCCGGGACGGCGGGCTCTATTGGCTACACCTTC.

This clonotype was counted at least ten times. The chain has TRBV24-1 and TRBJ2-1; 9 bases agree with TRBD1. Germline CDR1 and CDR2: KGHDR and SFDVKD. CDR3 length equals 16 residues. V was pared by 1 base and J by 5 bases, with 5 bases of the junction left unmatched. The CDR3 nucleotides are TGTGCCACCAGTGATTTTCAAAGGACAGGGGACAATGAGCAGTTCTTC. Its translation is CATSDFQRTGDNEQFF.

V usage is TRBV7-3 and J usage is TRBJ2-1; D ambiguous. The germline V and J ends were trimmed by 4 bases and 5 bases, with 6 bases remaining between them. Germline V gene sequence: CDR1 SGHTA, CDR2 FQGTGA. This CDR3 has 12 residues. CDR3 sequence: CASSSANNEQFF. The CDR3 nucleotides read TGTGCCAGCAGCTCTGCTAACAATGAGCAGTTCTTC. Full variable domain (outside the CDR3, taken from reference TRBV7-3 and TRBJ2-1): GAGVSQTPSNKVTEKGKYVELRCDPISGHTALYWYRQSLGQGPEFLIYFQGTGAADDSGLPNDRFFAVRPEGSVSTLKIQRTERGDSAVYLCASSSANNEQFFGPGTRLTVL.

J is TRBJ2-5 and V is TRBV28; 10 nucleotides line up with TRBD2. After removal of 8 bases from V and 5 bases from J, the junction contained 8 bases not matched to a gene. The CDR3 extends over 14 amino acids. Germline values: CDR1 MDHEN, CDR2 SYDVKM. The CDR3 DNA reads TGTGCCAGCCGGCCTAGCGGGGGACTGGAGACCCAGTACTTC. This sequence encodes CASRPSGGLETQYF.

There are many counts of this clonotype. The gene calls are TRBV7-9 and TRBJ2-3; 7 nucleotides match TRBD2. Germline CDR1 is SEHNR and CDR2 is FQNEAQ (reference sequence). The CDR3 has 17 amino acids. V dropped 3 bases and J dropped 4; count of bases not matched to a gene: 13. This chain's CDR3 is CASSFRRSGRVSDTQYF. The CDR3 region has the DNA TGTGCCAGCAGCTTCCGGCGTAGCGGGCGGGTGTCAGATACGCAGTATTTT.

This clonotype appeared a few times. The CDR3 here is CASSLGLGVRGMVFF. DNA for the CDR3: TGTGCCAGCAGCTTAGGATTAGGGGTGCGAGGAATGGTTTTCTTC. V usage is TRBV11-2 and J usage is TRBJ2-1; a possible D gene is TRBD1 (5 bases). The CDR3 is 15 amino acids. Trimming removed 1 base from V and 16 bases from J, with 23 bases in between. Germline V gene lookup returns CDR1 SGHAT and CDR2 FQNNGV. Filled out from reference TRBV11-2 and TRBJ2-1, the complete variable domain reads EAGVAQSPRYKIIEKRQSVAFWCNPISGHATLYWYQQILGQGPKLLIQFQNNGVVDDSQLPKDRFSAERLKGVDSTLKIQPAKLEDSAVYLCASSLGLGVRGMVFFGPGTRLTVL.

The chain is built from TRBV11-2 and TRBJ1-2; D is undetermined. The CDR3 is 11 residues long. The V gene's germline CDR1 is SGHAT and CDR2 FQNNGV. V was pared by 5 bases and J by 13 bases, with 14 bases between. In DNA form, the CDR3 reads TGTGCCAGCAGCCCCACGCAGGATACCACCTTC. It codes for CASSPTQDTTF.

This clonotype occurred many times. The J gene is TRBJ1-2, the V gene TRBV18; D not resolved. This CDR3 has 16 residues. The V gene lost 2 bases and the J gene lost 4 bases, with 17 bases spanning the gap. Germline lookup yields CDR1 KGHSH and CDR2 LQKENI. Here the CDR3 DNA reads TGTGCCAGCTCACCAACAAACCCTCCCACTACCTATGGCTACACCTTC. Protein sequence: CASSPTNPPTTYGYTF.

The chain is built from TRBV6-2 or TRBV6-3 and TRBJ2-3; D possibly matches TRBD1 or TRBD2 (6 bases each). From germline, CDR1 is MNHEY and CDR2 SVGEGT. The V gene lost 2 bases and the J gene lost 5 bases, with 17 bases spanning the gap. This CDR3 contains 16 residues. DNA of the CDR3: TGTGCCAGCAGTTACGACGGGAGACAGGTCAGAGATACGCAGTATTTT. This sequence encodes CASSYDGRQVRDTQYF.

The chain is built from TRBV12-3 or TRBV12-4 and TRBJ1-2; no definite D call. V was clipped by 3 bases and J by 4 bases, with 9 bases between them. The CDR3 contains 13 residues. CDR3 nucleotides: TGTGCCAGCAGTTTCGGACTGAGCTATGGCTACACCTTC. Protein product: CASSFGLSYGYTF.

This clonotype was seen repeatedly, ten times or more. The V and J genes are TRBV7-2 and TRBJ2-3, with D perhaps TRBD2 (6 bases). In germline, CDR1 is SGHTA, CDR2 FQGNSA. This CDR3 has 17 amino acids. V lost 4 bases, J lost 2 bases, and 19 bases lay in between. The DNA for the CDR3 is TGTGCCAGCAGCTATCCGTTTTTCGGGGGACCCACAGATACGCAGTATTTT. Amino acids: CASSYPFFGGPTDTQYF.

In its sample, this clonotype was seen many times. The chain links TRBV7-2 to TRBJ1-3; no clear D. The V and J ends lost 8 bases and 0 bases respectively, with 14 bases between them. The CDR3 is 15 amino acids. In germline, CDR1 is SGHTA, CDR2 FQGNSA. The CDR3 loop reads CASSYPDVSGNTIYF. CDR3 in DNA: TGTGCCAGCTCCTACCCGGATGTCTCTGGAAACACCATATATTTT.

In this sample, this clonotype turned up many times. This rearrangement joins TRBV18 to TRBJ2-1, with 14 bases identical to TRBD2. The CDR3 runs 17 residues. Germline-derived CDR1 and CDR2 are KGHSH and LQKENI. Trimming at V came to 4 bases and at J to 5 bases, leaving 7 bases not matched to a gene. The CDR3 DNA is TGTGCCAGCTCACGGACTACGGGACTAGCGGGGGACAATGAGCAGTTCTTC. It translates to CASSRTTGLAGDNEQFF.

This chain connects TRBV20-1 to TRBJ1-1; D call uncertain. Looked up from germline, CDR1 is DFQATT and CDR2 is SNEGSKA (reference sequence). The CDR3 sequence is 13 residues long. CDR3 residues: CSSLKTPPGEAFF. CDR3 in DNA: TGCAGCTCACTGAAGACCCCGCCCGGTGAAGCTTTCTTT.

In its sample, this clonotype was seen many times. This chain connects TRBV29-1 to TRBJ1-2, with D hard to call. The CDR3 totals 9 residues. V dropped 6 bases and J dropped 13 bases, with 12 bases sitting between them. In germline, CDR1 is SQVTM, CDR2 ANQGSEA. Written as DNA, the CDR3 is TGCAGCGTGGAGACTGGAAGCACCTTC. This codes for CSVETGSTF.

This clonotype has a handful of counts. The chain links TRBV6-2 or TRBV6-3 to TRBJ1-1; D unclear. This CDR3 comprises 17 residues. Germline CDR1 is MNHEY and CDR2 is SVGEGT. The V gene lost 2 bases and the J gene lost 1 base, with 17 bases spanning the gap. The CDR3 DNA is TGTGCCAGCAGTTACCAGACGCTTGGAGCTACGAACACTGAAGCTTTCTTT. Protein product: CASSYQTLGATNTEAFF.

This clonotype has ten or more counts. The V call is TRBV7-8, the J call TRBJ1-4; tentatively, D is TRBD1 (5 bases). Germline V gene sequence: CDR1 SGHVS, CDR2 FQNEAQ. Between the trimmed V and J ends, which lost 5 bases and 8 bases, there was a span of 21 bases. The CDR3 length is 16 residues. The CDR3 reads CASSPGNSREGEKLFF. DNA of the CDR3: TGTGCCAGCAGCCCGGGGAATAGTAGGGAGGGGGAAAAACTGTTTTTT.

This clonotype was counted many times. V and J are TRBV29-1 and TRBJ2-2, with D possibly matching TRBD2 (6 bases). Deletions cut 4 bases from V and 5 bases from J, with 17 bases between. Germline V gene lookup returns CDR1 SQVTM and CDR2 ANQGSEA. The CDR3 sequence is 15 residues long. This CDR3 reads CSVVPGRQITGELFF. For the CDR3, the DNA is TGCAGCGTTGTCCCAGGGAGGCAGATAACCGGGGAGCTGTTTTTT.

This clonotype appeared many times. The chain employs TRBV4-3 and TRBJ1-2, with no clear D. The V end was cut by 1 base, the J end by 1 base, with 7 bases between. Germline CDR1 and CDR2: LGHNA and YSLEER. This CDR3 is 14 amino acids long. The CDR3 DNA reads TGCGCCAGCAGCCAAGGCAACGGTAACTATGGCTACACCTTC. Translated, it gives CASSQGNGNYGYTF.